The rows below give T cell receptor beta chains drawn from one sample of a study of cytomegalovirus exposure and HLA in healthy donors. Generated by immunoSEQ multiplex PCR, the TCRdb table keeps only in-frame clones and is missing some. The data contain some 200,000 clones, approximately 83% of them singletons. The sample comprised PBMCs. These receptors were taken from a woman under 30 in good health and CMV-seropositive. Each CDR3 is given with its conserved first and last residue. The order of the fields is J gene, V gene, CDR3 length, clone size, D gene, CDR3 DNA, CDR3 protein. D genes are given only for firm matches. Not all rows give a size; the values are once, few, many and, for expanded clones, a class.

TRBJ1-2 TRBV27 14 - TRBD1 TGTGCCAGCAGTACTCGACAGGGGGAGTGGGGCTACACCTTC CASSTRQGEWGYTF
TRBJ1-4 TRBV5-1 14 - - TGCGCCAGCAGCGAACAGGGCGTGGATGAAAAACTGTTTTTT CASSEQGVDEKLFF
TRBJ2-1 TRBV11-3 16 - - TGTGCCAGCAGCTTAAGGTTCGGGACTCGGGGGAATGAGCAGTTCTTC CASSLRFGTRGNEQFF
TRBJ1-1 TRBV6-1 13 - - TGTGCCAGCATAGAGAATGGAGGGACCGAAGCTTTCTTT CASIENGGTEAFF
TRBJ2-3 TRBV27 16 - - TGTGCCAGCAGCCGCTGGGCGGGCACAGACACAGATACGCAGTATTTT CASSRWAGTDTDTQYF
TRBJ2-1 TRBV6-5 15 - TRBD2 TGTGCCAGCAGTTACATTAGCGGGGGGGCGAATGAGCAGTTCTTC CASSYISGGANEQFF
TRBJ1-1 TRBV5-1 14 - - TGCGCCAGCAGCTTTACCGAGGTGAACACTGAAGCTTTCTTT CASSFTEVNTEAFF
TRBJ1-2 TRBV25-1 13 few - TGTGCCAGCAGTGAATATACAGGGAGCGGCTACACCTTC CASSEYTGSGYTF
TRBJ2-5 TRBV12-5 14 once TRBD1 TGTGCTAGTGGCTCCGGACAGGGAGGAGAGACCCAGTACTTC CASGSGQGGETQYF
TRBJ1-3 TRBV5-4 15 - - TGTGCCAGCAGCTCCGACAGGCTCTCTGGAAACACCATATATTTT CASSSDRLSGNTIYF
TRBJ1-1 TRBV6-4 14 - - TGTGCCAGCAGTGCTACGTGGGGAGGCACTGAAGCTTTCTTT CASSATWGGTEAFF
TRBJ2-7 TRBV6-1 16 - TRBD1 TGTGCCAGCAGTGAAGCGCATACAGGGGGCGACGACGAGCAGTACTTC CASSEAHTGGDDEQYF
TRBJ2-7 TRBV2 15 - TRBD1 TGTGCCAGCAGAGCCTCGGGACAGGGGACCTACGAGCAGTACTTC CASRASGQGTYEQYF
TRBJ2-1 TRBV6-5 15 - TRBD2 TGTGCCAGCAGTCCGACTAGCGGGCCCTACAATGAGCAGTTCTTC CASSPTSGPYNEQFF
TRBJ1-2 TRBV5-6 16 many TRBD1 TGTGCCAGCAGCTTGGCCCCCGGACAGGGGGCGGGGGGCTACACCTTC CASSLAPGQGAGGYTF
TRBJ2-7 TRBV19 14 - TRBD1 TGTGCCAGTAACTCGGGACAGGGGGCTTCCGAGCAGTACTTC CASNSGQGASEQYF
TRBJ1-2 TRBV19 14 - - TGTGCCAGTAGTCCGACGACAGCAGACTATGGCTACACCTTC CASSPTTADYGYTF
TRBJ2-3 TRBV6-5 15 - TRBD2 TGTGCCAGCAGTCCACTAGCGGGGGAAGTGCATACGCAGTATTTT CASSPLAGEVHTQYF
TRBJ1-1 TRBV10-3 15 - - TGTGCCACTAGACACTTGGTAGGAGGGAACACTGAAGCTTTCTTT CATRHLVGGNTEAFF
TRBJ2-1 TRBV27 14 - - TGTGCCAGCAGTCTATTAGGGGGCTACAATGAGCAGTTCTTC CASSLLGGYNEQFF
TRBJ1-2 TRBV6-6 14 once - TGTGCCAGCAGTTTCGGTGGAGGGGACGATGGCTACACCTTC CASSFGGGDDGYTF
TRBJ2-5 TRBV5-1 17 - TRBD2 TGCGCCAGCAGCGTAGGGACTAGCGGGGGGGCCGGAGAGACCCAGTACTTC CASSVGTSGGAGETQYF
TRBJ1-2 TRBV25-1 14 once - TGTGCCAGCAGTGAATCCCAGTATAACTATGGCTACACCTTC CASSESQYNYGYTF
TRBJ1-2 TRBV19 14 - TRBD1 TGTGCCAGTCGCCCCTTACAGGGGGACTATGGCTACACCTTC CASRPLQGDYGYTF
TRBJ2-5 TRBV6-1 14 - TRBD2 TGTGCCAGCAGTGAACTGGGGGGGGGAGTGACCCAGTACTTC CASSELGGGVTQYF
TRBJ2-2 TRBV9 14 - - TGTGCCAGCAGCGGTCAGGGAGGCACCGGGGAGCTGTTTTTT CASSGQGGTGELFF
TRBJ1-4 TRBV19 14 - TRBD1 TGTGCCAGTAGTACTACAGGGGCGGGGGAAAAACTGTTTTTT CASSTTGAGEKLFF
TRBJ1-2 TRBV11-2 19 - - TGTGCCAGCAGCTTAGGACAGGTTCTGAGGGGTTTAGCTAACTATGGCTACACCTTC CASSLGQVLRGLANYGYTF
TRBJ1-1 TRBV7-9 16 - TRBD1 TGTGCCAGCAGCGCTCCATACAGGGGGGTTATCACTGAAGCTTTCTTT CASSAPYRGVITEAFF
TRBJ1-1 TRBV5-1 16 - TRBD1 TGCGCCAGCAGCTTGGAGGGACAGGGGGCAGGCACTGAAGCTTTCTTT CASSLEGQGAGTEAFF
TRBJ1-1 TRBV7-2 15 - TRBD1 TGTGCCAGCAGCTTACTTTGGACAGGGGGCACTGAAGCTTTCTTT CASSLLWTGGTEAFF
TRBJ2-1 TRBV20-1 11 - TRBD1 TGCAGTGCGGACAGGGGCCATGAGCAGTTCTTC CSADRGHEQFF
TRBJ1-1 TRBV18 15 - TRBD1 TGTGCCAGCTCAAGGACAGGGAAAATGAACACTGAAGCTTTCTTT CASSRTGKMNTEAFF
TRBJ2-7 TRBV10-3 12 - TRBD1 TGTGCCGCTCGGGACAGGGATGGCGAGCAGTACTTC CAARDRDGEQYF
TRBJ2-3 TRBV4-2 15 - - TGTGCCAGCAGCCAAGGAGGTGGTTACACAGATACGCAGTATTTT CASSQGGGYTDTQYF
TRBJ2-3 TRBV5-5 16 - TRBD2 TGTGCCAGCAGCTTCCAAGCGGGGGGAACTACAGATACGCAGTATTTT CASSFQAGGTTDTQYF
TRBJ1-2 TRBV4-1 18 - TRBD1 TGCGCCAGCAGCCAGGTTGGGGGGATGGGACAGGGTAACTATGGCTACACCTTC CASSQVGGMGQGNYGYTF
TRBJ1-1 TRBV5-1 16 once - TGCGCCAGCAGCTTGCAGGGCTCGGGAGGGGGCACTGAAGCTTTCTTT CASSLQGSGGGTEAFF
TRBJ2-7 TRBV5-4 13 - TRBD2 TGTGCCAGCAGCCCGGGGGGGAGGAACGAGCAGTACTTC CASSPGGRNEQYF
TRBJ1-3 TRBV4-1 20 - - TGCGCCAGCAGCCTTCGCCCGAGCGAGGGGGGGGTATCCTCTGGAAACACCATATATTTT CASSLRPSEGGVSSGNTIYF
TRBJ2-3 TRBV6-1 15 few TRBD1 TGTGCCAGCCAAAGAGGGACAGGGGACACAGATACGCAGTATTTT CASQRGTGDTDTQYF
TRBJ2-7 TRBV11-3 12 - - TGTGCCAGCTGGTGTTTTAGCGAGGAGCAGTACTTC CASWCFSEEQYF
TRBJ1-6 TRBV6-6 16 - TRBD1 TGTGCCAGCAGTTATCATAGGGACAGGGGGGTTTCACCCCTCCACTTT CASSYHRDRGVSPLHF
TRBJ1-2 TRBV5-4 15 once TRBD1 TGTGCCAGCAGCTTGGAAAGTGAGGGGGCTGGTGGCTACACCTTC CASSLESEGAGGYTF
TRBJ2-3 TRBV6-1 14 - TRBD2 TGTGCCAGCAAAAGGCGGGGGGAAAGGGATACGCAGTATTTT CASKRRGERDTQYF
TRBJ1-2 TRBV7-9 13 few - TGTGCCAGCAGCTTAGCGGTTAGCTATGGCTACACCTTC CASSLAVSYGYTF
TRBJ2-1 TRBV6-1 14 - TRBD2 TGTGCCAGCAGTGATTCTGGCGGGGGTCGAGGGCAGTTCTTC CASSDSGGGRGQFF
TRBJ2-5 TRBV4-1 16 - - TGCGCCAGCAGCCAAGGTCTTATGGGGGGCCAAGAGACCCAGTACTTC CASSQGLMGGQETQYF
TRBJ1-4 TRBV6-4 12 once - TGTGCCAGCTCCCTCGGGGGTGCAAAACTGTTTTTT CASSLGGAKLFF
TRBJ1-2 TRBV7-8 14 - - TGTGCCAGCAGCTTAGCTTCGGAACAGGGTGTCTACACCTTC CASSLASEQGVYTF
TRBJ1-3 TRBV7-8 14 - - TGTGCCAGCAGCTCAGGGGTTTCTGGAAACACCATATATTTT CASSSGVSGNTIYF